This T cell receptor (beta chain) is drawn from a study of early T cells in non-severe SARS-CoV-2 infection. Germline CDR1 DFQATT, CDR2 SNEGSKA (reference sequence). V lost 6 bases, J lost 5 bases, and 14 bases lay in between. CDR3 length: 13 residues. TCRdb passed the 5' RACE reads through MiXCR, listing each CDR3 protein once. The sample lists tens of thousands of distinct CDR3 sequences; approximately 14% were seen once. The sequence came from an adult who was a healthcare worker with PCR-confirmed SARS-CoV-2 infection or an uninfected control (not recorded which). The chain employs TRBV20-1 and TRBJ2-1, with D uncertain. This specimen was whole blood, taken at baseline. DNA of the CDR3: TGCAGTGCCCCCTCCGAGACCCACAATGAGCAGTTCTTC. It encodes CSAPSETHNEQFF.